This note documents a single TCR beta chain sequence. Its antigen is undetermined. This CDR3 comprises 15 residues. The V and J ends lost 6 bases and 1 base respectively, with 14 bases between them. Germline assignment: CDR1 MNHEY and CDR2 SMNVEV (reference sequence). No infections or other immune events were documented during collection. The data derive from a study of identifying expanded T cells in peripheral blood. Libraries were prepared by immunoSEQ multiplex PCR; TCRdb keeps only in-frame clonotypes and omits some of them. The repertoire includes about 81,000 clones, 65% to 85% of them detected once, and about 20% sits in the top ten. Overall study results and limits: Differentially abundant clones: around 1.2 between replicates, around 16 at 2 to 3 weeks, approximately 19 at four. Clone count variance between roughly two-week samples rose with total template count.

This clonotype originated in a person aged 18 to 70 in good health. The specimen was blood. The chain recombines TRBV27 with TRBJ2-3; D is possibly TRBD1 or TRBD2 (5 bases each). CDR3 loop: CASRSIGAGTDTQYF. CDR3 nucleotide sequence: TGTGCCAGCAGGTCTATCGGGGCGGGCACAGATACGCAGTATTTT.